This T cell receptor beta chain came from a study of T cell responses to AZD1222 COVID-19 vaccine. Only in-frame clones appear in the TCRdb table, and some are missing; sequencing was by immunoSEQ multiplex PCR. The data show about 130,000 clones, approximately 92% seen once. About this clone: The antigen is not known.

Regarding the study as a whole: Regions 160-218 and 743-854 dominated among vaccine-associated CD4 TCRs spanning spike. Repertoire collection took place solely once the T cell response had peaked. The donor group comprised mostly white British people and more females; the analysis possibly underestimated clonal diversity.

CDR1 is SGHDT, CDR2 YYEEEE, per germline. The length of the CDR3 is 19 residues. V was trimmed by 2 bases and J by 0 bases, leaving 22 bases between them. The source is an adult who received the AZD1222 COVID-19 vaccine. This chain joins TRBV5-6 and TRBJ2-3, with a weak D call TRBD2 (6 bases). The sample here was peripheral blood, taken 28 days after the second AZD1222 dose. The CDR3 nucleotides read TGTGCCAGCAGCTTTAGTGACCGGGCGGAGGGGTCTAGCACAGATACGCAGTATTTT. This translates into CASSFSDRAEGSSTDTQYF.